This T cell receptor beta chain comes out of a study of blood T cell repertoires in COVID-19 (dated by TCRdb to 2018 to 2020). Study-wide context: Collaborator samples came from the United States, Italy and Spain and covered acute and convalescent phases of COVID-19. The material from the prospective study consisted of cDNA or gDNA derived from T cells, B-cell-depleted T cells, or PBMCs. Subjects who had been exposed to COVID-19, were actively infected with it, or had recovered from it provided the deeply sampled blood TCRbeta repertoires that made up the dataset. The repertoires were released in a freely available public database meant as a resource for research on the immune response to SARS-CoV-2. The samples were drawn from two sources: the first 160 participants of the ongoing ImmuneRACE study, and approximately 1,300 subjects contributed by 6 global collaborators. Sample metadata almost always included a de-identified subject ID, COVID-19 status, age in years and sex. Where available, HLA class I and class II types were obtained from metadata supplied by the sample provider rather than from assay-based typing. What the study reported, not specific to this receptor: The amount of clinical and demographic metadata varied by source and participant and was provided uncurated.

TCRbeta CDR3 regions were amplified from genomic DNA using the immunoSEQ Assay, a bias-controlled multiplex PCR. The authors' pipeline ran thus. The number of nucleated cells in each sample was estimated from the amplification of reference gene primers within the assay. To quantify the absolute abundance of each unique TCRbeta CDR3 rearrangement, sequence reads were collapsed and filtered. For each sample, productive Simpson clonality was calculated as the square root of Simpson's diversity index across productive rearrangements. The source is immuneACCESS, and TCRdb retained only in-frame sequences with V and J called. Part of the clones is not carried over; for the studies checked, unresolved V genes explain less than half of this, and the remainder is unexplained. V, J and clone size are taken as reported in that table, and D and trimming were inferred from the DNA itself. Within this sample are about 46,000 clones, with around 82% of them counted one time only. The top ten clones comprise 6.1% of the sample.

Each collaborating institution followed its own protocols to collect whole blood in K2EDTA tubes. For TCRbeta analysis, collaborators shipped samples in one of three forms: frozen whole blood, isolated PBMCs, or DNA extracted from either of those sample types. In regard to this clone: Its antigen remains undetermined. Base qualities are not at hand, and no much larger clone is one base apart.

Spanning cysteine to phenylalanine, the CDR3 consists of 15 amino acids. Only CDR3 DNA is held: 45 bases, read in frame from base 1. CDR1 SGHTS and CDR2 YDEGEE were looked up in the germline V gene. Germline trimming: 2 bases from V, 3 bases from J; junction bases outside gene matches: 6. This TCR derives from a woman of 80 years or more with acute or convalescent COVID-19. Sequencing used peripheral blood. The rearrangement joined TRBV5-8 to TRBJ1-2; 8 nucleotides in the junction match TRBD1. This receptor carries the CDR3 CASSFPGGIDYGYTF. The bases read TGTGCCAGCAGCTTTCCAGGGGGCATAGACTATGGCTACACCTTC.